This T cell receptor (beta chain) was captured in a study of blood T cell repertoires in COVID-19. Background on the study: Samples representing acute and convalescent COVID-19 were sourced from the United States, Italy and Spain.

Germline assignment: CDR1 SEHNR and CDR2 FQNEAQ (reference sequence). V trimming: 0 bases; J trimming: 5 bases; junction bases outside the gene matches: 15. The length of the CDR3 is 18 residues. Authors' processing steps: Amplification of reference gene primers provided the estimated nucleated cell counts. Produced via immunoSEQ multiplex PCR; TCRdb's table is partial and in-frame only. V and J calls plus clone size are reproduced from that table; the DNA served to infer D and trimming. Of about 280,000 clones detected, roughly 86% appear once; the ten largest clones hold roughly 1.9%. The TCR comes from a woman younger than 45 who had recovered from COVID-19. The source material was peripheral blood. This chain connects TRBV7-9 to TRBJ2-7, with 8 nucleotides matching TRBD1. The CDR3 DNA follows: TGTGCCAGCAGCTTAGCCCGACAGTCCCAGGGGGCGCTTAACGAGCAGTACTTC. This translates into CASSLARQSQGALNEQYF.